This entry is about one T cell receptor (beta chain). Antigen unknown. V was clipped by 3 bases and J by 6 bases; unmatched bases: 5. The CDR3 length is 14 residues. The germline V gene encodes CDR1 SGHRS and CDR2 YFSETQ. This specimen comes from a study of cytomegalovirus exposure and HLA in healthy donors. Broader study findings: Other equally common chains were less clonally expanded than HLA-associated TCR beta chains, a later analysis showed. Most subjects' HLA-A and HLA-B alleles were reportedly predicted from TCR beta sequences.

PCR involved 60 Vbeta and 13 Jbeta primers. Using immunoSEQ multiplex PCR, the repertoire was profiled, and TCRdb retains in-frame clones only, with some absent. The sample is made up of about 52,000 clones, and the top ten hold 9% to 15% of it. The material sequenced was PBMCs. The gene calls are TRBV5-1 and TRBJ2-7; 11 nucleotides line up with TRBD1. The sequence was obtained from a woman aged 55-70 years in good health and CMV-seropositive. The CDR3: CASSSGTGGGEQYF. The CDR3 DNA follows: TGCGCCAGCAGCTCCGGGACAGGGGGAGGCGAGCAGTACTTC.